The T cell receptor beta chain described here comes from a study of shared clonotypes between healthy human individuals (dated by TCRdb to the early 2020s). In terms of the full investigation: A few men and a couple of women, aged 18 to 49 years, made up the cohort. To increase sequencing depth and limit assay-specific biases, different laboratories used diverse techniques to prepare libraries and sequence TCR repertoires. For each donor, CD4 naive and CD4 memory were each given three plates, CD8 naive was given two plates, and CD8 memory was given one plate. Leukapheresis yielded between about 0.85 and 10 billion PBMCs per donor. To estimate repertoire size and how much clonotype sharing occurs between individuals, the study deeply sequenced the blood TCR repertoires of roughly 5 healthy adults.

Overall study outcomes, separate from this receptor: Sampling was restricted to blood, and TCR repertoires in tissue are likely to differ from TCR repertoires in blood. Incomplete sequencing was indicated by rarefaction of sorted-subset datasets, despite the large sequencing depth. Compared with non-shared clonotypes, the clonotypes found in all four sorted-subset donors had higher generation probabilities. Larger estimated clonotype richness was generally found for naive subsets than for memory subsets. The genetic and exposure-history diversity represented was limited by the small number of donors. About 4.5% of naive CD4, 3.5% of naive CD8, 2% to 2.5% of memory CD4, and approximately 0.39% of memory CD8 clonotypes were shared across several donors. Based on pairwise subsampling, the degree of clonotype sharing among donors was expected to be affected by sequencing depth.

Healthy HIV-negative adults with no recently reported acute infections or vaccinations were included as donors. Every donor was a Caucasian adult residing in Nashville, Tennessee, USA. CD4+ T cells were enriched by magnetic negative selection; naive cells were then positively selected on CD45RA, and the negative fraction formed the memory subset. Blood was obtained by leukapheresis, after which PBMCs were separated by Ficoll-Histopaque density gradient centrifugation and cryopreserved in liquid nitrogen vapor phase. Analytical flow cytometry was used to check the purity and quantity of every magnetically sorted T cell population. Genomic DNA was isolated from each sorted fraction and quantified by UV absorbance on a Nanodrop 2000c. Sequences GTSNPN (CDR1) and SVGIG (CDR2) are obtained from the germline V gene (reference sequence). Measured from the cysteine to the phenylalanine, the CDR3 is 16 residues long. Just the 48-base CDR3 DNA is kept, in frame starting at base 1. The junction carries 11 bases between V and J, which are trimmed by 2 bases and 0 bases respectively.

On this clone itself: The antigen it recognizes is unknown. Base qualities are missing; no much larger clone stands one base away.

Using the deep immunoSEQ assay, TCR CDR3 regions were amplified from genomic DNA by multiplex PCR. For each cell subset, the extracted genomic DNA was distributed evenly across all wells of several immunoSEQ 96-well plates, and each plate served as one replicate. Each replicate PCR for sorted subsets received approximately 200 ng genomic DNA, equal to about 30,000 T cell genomes. The purified libraries were quantified using a Qubit 3.0 fluorometer, sized with a Bioanalyzer 2100, and then quantified again using the KAPA Library Quantification kit. Each immunoSEQ 96-well plate was sequenced on its own single-read 150-cycle Illumina NextSeq 550 flow cell. In the authors' own workflow: Because only junctional sequences without quality scores were contained in the immunoSEQ output, filtering matching that applied to full-length reads could not be performed. To assign V/J genes and CDR3, sequences were annotated using PyIR, a Python wrapper for IgBLAST v1.9, with IMGT germline references. Any read was removed if the V/J assignment was weak (E-value above 1e-6), the CDR3 was missing, or the read contained stop codons, out-of-frame junctions, or ambiguous translated residues. A V3J clonotype was defined by an identical inferred V gene, J gene, and CDR3 amino acid sequence. The percentage overlap between two repertoires was calculated by dividing the number of shared unique clonotypes by the size of the smaller repertoire. Three approaches were used to assess repertoire richness: RTK rarefaction, the Chao1 estimator, and Recon v2.1 estimates of unobserved clonotypes. For all TCRbeta clonotypes obtained by the gDNA method from a handful of donors, generation probabilities were computed with OLGA. TCRdb took this table from immuneACCESS and kept in-frame rearrangements with V and J called. Such tables lack part of the clones; where checked against another copy, unresolved V genes explain under half of the gap, and the rest is unexplained. V, J and clone size are those of that table, while D and trimming were read from the DNA. The sample table holds millions of clones, of which around 94% were seen once. The top ten clonotypes cover roughly 0.15% of the sample.

The sequence came from a man aged 18 to 30 in good health. Here the chain combines TRBV30 and TRBJ1-6; TRBD1 is perhaps the D gene, given 5 matching bases. The sequenced sample was naive CD4+ T cells sorted from blood. The sample's cell subset or site, from its label and the paper: CD45RA+ positively selected. The bases read TGTGCCTGGAGTCCACGACAGAGCTCCTATAATTCACCCCTCCACTTT. It specifies CAWSPRQSSYNSPLHF.